Detailed here is one T cell receptor (beta chain). The target antigen is unknown. This entry is derived from a study of T cells in Graves' hyperthyroidism and ophthalmopathy. Whole-study results and caveats: Most clonotypes expanded in thyroid above 0.001 were likewise present in blood.

CDR3 length: 15 amino acids. CDR1 is MDHEN, CDR2 SYDVKM, per germline. Trimming stripped 8 bases from V and 8 bases from J, with 22 bases between. TCR beta CDR3 regions were amplified from RNA transcripts. The TCR CDR3 was amplified in a first-round RT-PCR using the HTBI primer set. TCRdb used MiXCR to reprocess the multiplex PCR reads, holding one entry per CDR3 protein. The sample lists about 410,000 distinct CDR3 sequences; roughly 15% were seen once. Criteria for exclusion of patients were uncontrolled infection, other autoimmune disease, pregnancy or lactation. The study based diagnoses on clinical symptoms, serum thyroxine and TRAb, thyroid ultrasound and orbital computed tomography. This sample holds PBMCs from around 9.9 ml fresh peripheral blood.

The source material was blood. The clonotype comes from a woman in her twenties or thirties with Graves' ophthalmopathy. The chain has TRBV28 and TRBJ2-1, with D tentatively TRBD2 (6 bases). This CDR3 reads CASSQTRLGSDEQFF. In DNA, the CDR3 is TGTGCCAGCTCCCAGACTAGACTAGGTTCCGATGAGCAGTTCTTC.